Sequencing of this T cell receptor beta chain was carried out in a study of metastatic and nonmetastatic thyroid tumors. Study summary: Patients with malignant and benign thyroid disease provided blood and tumor or nodule tissue, whose repertoires were compared.

The entire patient cohort was treatment-naive prior to thyroid surgery. Only a few counts were recorded for this clone. Authors' processing steps: The authors used CDR3 differences across clinicopathological groups to build a distant-metastasis classifier for papillary thyroid cancer. TCRdb recomputed clones from the PCR reads via MiXCR. For this entry, the V and J calls and clone size follow TCRdb and not the study's own pipeline. In the table there are 49,000 or so clones, roughly a quarter of which are singletons. CDR3 length equals 14 residues. The J segment lost 4 bases and the V segment lost 0 bases, leaving 2 bases of the junction unmatched. CDR1 SGHRS and CDR2 YFSETQ come from the germline V gene.

The sample consisted of blood. The V gene is TRBV5-1, the J gene TRBJ2-3, with 7 bases that match TRBD1. The sequence came from a male donor with papillary thyroid cancer or a benign thyroid nodule (not recorded which). Some clones in this sample may be carry-over from other donors' samples. CDR3 bases: TGCGCCAGCAGCTTGGGACAGGGACCAGATACGCAGTATTTT. This encodes CASSLGQGPDTQYF.